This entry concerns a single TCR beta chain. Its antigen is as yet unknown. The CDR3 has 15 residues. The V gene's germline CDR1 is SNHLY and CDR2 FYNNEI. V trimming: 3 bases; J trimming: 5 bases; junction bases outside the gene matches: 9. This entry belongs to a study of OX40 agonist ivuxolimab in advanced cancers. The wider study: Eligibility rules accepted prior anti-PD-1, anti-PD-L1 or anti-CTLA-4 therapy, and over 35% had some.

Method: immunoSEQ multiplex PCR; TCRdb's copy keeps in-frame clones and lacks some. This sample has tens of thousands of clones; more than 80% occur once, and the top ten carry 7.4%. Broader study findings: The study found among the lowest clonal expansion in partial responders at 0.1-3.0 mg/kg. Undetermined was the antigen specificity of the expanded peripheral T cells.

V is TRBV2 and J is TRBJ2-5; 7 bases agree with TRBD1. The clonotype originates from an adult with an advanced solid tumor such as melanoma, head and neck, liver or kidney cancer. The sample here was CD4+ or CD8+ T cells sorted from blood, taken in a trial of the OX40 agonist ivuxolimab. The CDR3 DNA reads TGTGCCAGCAGTGAGGGCAGGGGGTACGGGGAGACCCAGTACTTC. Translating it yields CASSEGRGYGETQYF. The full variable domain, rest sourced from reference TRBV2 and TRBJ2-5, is EPEVTQTPSHQVTQMGQEVILRCVPISNHLYFYWYRQILGQKVEFLVSFYNNEISEKSEIFDDQFSVERPDGSNFTLKIRSTKLEDSAMYFCASSEGRGYGETQYFGPGTRLLVL.